This TCR beta chain was retrieved from a study of T cell repertoires in cytomegalovirus infection. This clonotype was seen a handful of times. Its antigen is unidentified. The CDR3 is made up of 14 amino acids. From germline, CDR1 is LGHDT and CDR2 YNNKEL (reference sequence). Trimming took 3 bases from V and 1 from J, leaving 7 bases between them. TCRdb re-derived calls from the reads in MiXCR, one entry per CDR3 protein. This table holds about 450,000 distinct CDR3 sequences, approximately 31% found once. Study findings and constraints: Frequencies of public TCR beta families were cumulated, and this identified carriers of CMV plus the relevant HLA.

The chain uses TRBV3-1 and TRBJ2-1; tentatively, D is TRBD1 (6 bases). This TCR was sampled from a human donor in good health (CMV status not recorded). Some clones in this sample may be carry-over from other donors' samples. The source material was PBMCs. The CDR3 DNA is TGTGCCAGCAGCCAGGGGGCATCCTACAATGAGCAGTTCTTC. Its protein is CASSQGASYNEQFF.